These 18 T cell receptor beta chains originate from one sample sequenced in a study of graft-versus-host responses after intestinal transplantation. Once graft tissue had been processed, intraepithelial and lamina propria lymphocytes were released. Profiling relied on immunoSEQ multiplex PCR, and the TCRdb table lists in-frame clones only, not all of them. In the table there are 1,100 or so clones, roughly four fifths of which are singletons. The specimen was ileum tissue, collected 250 days after intestinal transplantation. These receptors all come from a human patient who received an intestinal transplant, so some T cells may come from the graft donor.

The chain has TRBV19 and TRBJ2-7; D remains unclear. This CDR3 is 14 amino acids long. V shed 10 bases and J shed 3 bases, with 19 bases lying between them. The germline gives CDR1 LNHDA, CDR2 SQIVND (reference sequence). The CDR3 is CAISTLLENYEQYF. CDR3 nucleotides: TGTGCCATCTCTACCCTGTTGGAAAACTACGAGCAGTACTTC.

The chain is built from TRBV14 and TRBJ2-5; tentative D call: TRBD2 (6 bases). The CDR3 spans 15 residues. Trimming removed 6 bases from V and 9 bases from J, with 23 bases in between. Germline CDR1 and CDR2: SGHDN and FVKESK. For the CDR3, the DNA is TGTGCCAGCAGTCAGACCAAAGACCTGACTAGGGCCCAGTACTTC. This sequence encodes CASSQTKDLTRAQYF.

The chain joins TRBV4-3 to TRBJ1-2, with D possibly TRBD1 on 6 matching bases. V lost 0 bases and J 2 bases, leaving 22 bases between the germline ends. Germline values: CDR1 LGHNA, CDR2 YSLEER. This CDR3 has 19 residues. Here the CDR3 DNA reads TGCGCCAGCAGCCAAGATCCGGGGGGCACCTACGTTAGGAACTATGGCTACACCTTC. This gives the protein CASSQDPGGTYVRNYGYTF.

V is TRBV5-6 and J is TRBJ2-5, with TRBD1 identical over 8 bases. V trimming: 0 bases; J trimming: 5 bases; junction bases outside the gene matches: 6. The CDR3 has 15 residues. Germline loops: CDR1 SGHDT, CDR2 YYEEEE. CDR3 nucleotides: TGTGCCAGCAGCTTGGTTCCAGGGGGCGAGGAGACCCAGTACTTC. Its protein is CASSLVPGGEETQYF.

The V and J genes are TRBV5-3 and TRBJ1-1; tentatively, D is TRBD1 (6 bases). TRBV5-3 is designated an ORF whose function remains uncertain. The ends were cut back, 2 bases at V and 0 bases at J, with 35 bases in the middle. CDR3 size: 23 residues. This chain's CDR3 is CARSFPFTPGHYSYLELNTEAFF. The CDR3 nucleotides read TGTGCCAGAAGCTTCCCTTTTACCCCGGGACATTACTCTTACCTTGAGTTGAACACTGAAGCTTTCTTT.

The chain uses TRBV9 and TRBJ2-3, with 10 nucleotides matching TRBD2. Losses at the gene ends were 4 bases for V and 0 bases for J; bases not matched to a gene: 20. Germline loops: CDR1 SGDLS, CDR2 YYNGEE. The CDR3 is 21 residues long. Here the CDR3 reads CASSIPRGGLSSGGSTDTQYF. For the CDR3, the DNA is TGTGCCAGCAGCATCCCGAGAGGGGGGCTTTCTAGCGGGGGAAGCACAGATACGCAGTATTTT.

The chain employs TRBV4-3 and TRBJ2-7; no clear D gene. This CDR3 contains 17 residues. Germline V gene lookup returns CDR1 LGHNA and CDR2 YSLEER. Trimming cost V 5 bases and J 2 bases, with 22 bases left between them. The DNA of the CDR3 is TGCGCCAGCAGCTATACTGTCTATACCTCCTCCCCCTACGAGCAGTACTTC. Its protein is CASSYTVYTSSPYEQYF.

The chain links TRBV6-1 to TRBJ2-3; D ambiguous. This CDR3 contains 12 residues. V lost 9 bases, J lost 1 base, and 8 bases lay in between. Germline loops: CDR1 MNHNS, CDR2 SASEGT. The CDR3 here is CASSVGTDTQYF. The CDR3 bases are TGTGCCAGTTCGGTGGGCACAGATACGCAGTATTTT.

The DNA for the CDR3 is TGTGCCAGCAGTTTAAAGCAGGGGCCCTACGAGCAGTACTTC. It codes for CASSLKQGPYEQYF. V is TRBV27 and J is TRBJ2-7; D might be TRBD1 (6 bases). Looked up from germline, CDR1 is MNHEY and CDR2 is SMNVEV (reference sequence). CDR3 size: 14 residues. The V end lost 2 bases, the J end lost 2 bases, and 10 bases lay between the germline ends.

This clone turned up a few times. The V gene is TRBV27, the J gene TRBJ1-3; D gene uncertain. Trimming pared 8 bases from V and 0 bases from J, leaving 17 bases between. There are 16 residues in the CDR3. Germline loops: CDR1 MNHEY, CDR2 SMNVEV (reference sequence). The CDR3 reads CASGETAGFSGNTIYF. DNA for the CDR3: TGTGCCAGCGGGGAGACTGCGGGTTTCTCTGGAAACACCATATATTTT.

This clone was recorded once. The chain combines TRBV5-6 with TRBJ2-5, with D perhaps TRBD2 (5 bases). This CDR3 is 14 amino acids long. CDR1 and CDR2 (germline): SGHDT, YYEEEE. V dropped 5 bases and J dropped 3 bases, with 14 bases sitting between them. The DNA of the CDR3 is TGTGCCAGCAGGGACTCGTATGGGGAAGAGACCCAGTACTTC. Its protein is CASRDSYGEETQYF.

V gene TRBV21-1 combines with J gene TRBJ1-4; TRBD1 is taken as the D call from the table, unchecked against the DNA. TRBV21-1 is a documented pseudogene. This CDR3 region has 14 residues. The CDR3 sequence is CASSKAGLNEKLFF. The CDR3 DNA reads as TGTGCCAGCAGCAAAGCGGGGCTTAATGAAAAACTGTTTTTT.

This chain uses TRBV27 with TRBJ1-5, with 7 bases matching TRBD1. The V gene's germline CDR1 is MNHEY and CDR2 SMNVEV (reference sequence). Losses at the gene ends were 10 bases for V and 9 bases for J; bases not matched to a gene: 15. This CDR3 is built from 14 residues. The CDR3 DNA is TGTGCCACCCGAGGGGGCGGAGGGTGGGGGCCCCAGCATTTT. This codes for CATRGGGGWGPQHF.

The rearrangement uses TRBV6-1 and TRBJ1-3, with D possibly being TRBD1 (6 bases). Germline V CDR1 and CDR2: MNHNS, SASEGT. Trimming stripped 6 bases from V and 3 bases from J, with 15 bases between. There are 15 residues in the CDR3. The chain's CDR3 is CASSGRGAGGNTIYF. The CDR3 region has the DNA TGTGCCAGCAGCGGTCGGGGGGCGGGTGGAAACACCATATATTTT.

The CDR3 here is CASSQSGAVTYEQYF. DNA for the CDR3: TGCGCCAGCAGTCAATCTGGAGCCGTAACCTACGAGCAGTACTTC. The J gene is TRBJ2-7, the V gene TRBV23-1, with D unclear. TRBV23-1 is classed as an ORF, of uncertain function. V lost 0 bases to trimming and J lost 2 bases, with 11 bases between them. There are 15 residues in the CDR3.

The V and J genes are TRBV25-1 and TRBJ2-1; 11 bases map to TRBD2. This CDR3 spans 16 amino acids. Germline assignment: CDR1 MGHDK and CDR2 SYGVNS. V dropped 4 bases and J dropped 6; count of bases not matched to a gene: 8. CDR3 residues: CASSGPGTSGRNEQFF. DNA for the CDR3: TGTGCCAGCAGTGGACCCGGGACTAGCGGACGCAATGAGCAGTTCTTC.

This rearrangement joins TRBV6-6 to TRBJ2-1; a weak D match, TRBD2 (5 bases). Germline V gene sequence: CDR1 MNHNY, CDR2 SVGAGI (reference sequence). V gave up 4 bases and J gave up 2 bases, with 12 bases separating them. The CDR3 loop spans 15 amino acids. The CDR3 coding sequence is TGTGCCAGCAGTTCCGGGAAGACTGCCTACAATGAGCAGTTCTTC. It translates to CASSSGKTAYNEQFF.

This clone showed up just once. The chain has TRBV5-1 and TRBJ2-7; TRBD2 aligns across 8 bases. This CDR3 region has 13 residues. Germline V gene sequence: CDR1 SGHRS, CDR2 YFSETQ. With V trimmed by 2 bases and J by 7 bases, 5 bases remained unmatched. The CDR3 protein is CASSLAGVREQYF. The CDR3 DNA reads TGCGCCAGCAGCTTAGCGGGAGTTCGAGAGCAGTACTTC.